A selection of T cell receptor beta chains follows, all from one sample in a study of blood T cell repertoires in COVID-19. The table came from immunoSEQ multiplex PCR; TCRdb's copy has only in-frame clones and leaves some out. This table holds over 150,000 clones, roughly 85% found once. What was sequenced was peripheral blood. These receptors came from a man aged 50 or older with active or convalescent COVID-19. The CDR3 runs from the conserved cysteine through the conserved F or W. D genes are given only for firm matches. Part of the rows lack a size; the others show once, few, many or a class for expanded clones.

d_call	clone_size	j_call	v_call	cdr3_aa	cdr3_nt
TRBD1	-	TRBJ2-3	TRBV11-1	CASSLAFRDRATDTQYF	TGTGCCAGCAGCTTAGCCTTCCGGGACAGAGCCACAGATACGCAGTATTTT
TRBD2	-	TRBJ2-3	TRBV7-6	CASSLVTSGGTDTQYF	TGTGCCAGCAGCTTAGTGACTAGCGGGGGCACAGATACGCAGTATTTT
-	-	TRBJ2-5	TRBV27	CASSFLASETQYF	TGTGCCAGCAGTTTTCTGGCTTCGGAGACCCAGTACTTC
TRBD1	-	TRBJ1-3	TRBV30	CAWSVQGLGTGTGNTIYF	TGTGCCTGGAGTGTACAGGGTTTAGGGACAGGGACTGGAAACACCATATATTTT
-	-	TRBJ1-4	TRBV30	CAWTTVYDEKLFF	TGTGCCTGGACCACGGTTTACGATGAAAAACTGTTTTTT
TRBD2	-	TRBJ2-5	TRBV15	CATSRASGSYQETQYF	TGTGCCACCAGCAGAGCTAGCGGGAGTTACCAAGAGACCCAGTACTTC
TRBD2	-	TRBJ2-1	TRBV15	CATSSTPAETSDEQFF	TGTGCCACCAGCAGTACCCCAGCCGAGACTAGCGATGAGCAGTTCTTC
-	-	TRBJ2-7	TRBV5-6	CASSRDTTYEQYF	TGTGCCAGCAGCAGGGACACAACCTACGAGCAGTACTTC
-	-	TRBJ1-2	TRBV3-1/TRBV3-2	CASSHPRVGYTF	TGTGCCAGCAGCCACCCCAGGGTTGGCTACACCTTC
TRBD2	-	TRBJ2-2	TRBV27	CASSGLAGGPTGELFF	TGTGCCAGCAGTGGACTTGCGGGAGGACCCACCGGGGAGCTGTTTTTT
-	-	TRBJ1-1	TRBV5-4	CASSLEFTEAFF	TGTGCCAGCAGCTTAGAGTTCACTGAAGCTTTCTTT
-	-	TRBJ2-1	TRBV30	CAWRQDNRDEQFF	TGTGCCTGGAGACAGGACAACCGCGATGAGCAGTTCTTC
-	-	TRBJ2-3	TRBV19	CASSISAVSSTDTQYF	TGTGCCAGTAGTATATCGGCGGTCAGTAGCACAGATACGCAGTATTTT
-	-	TRBJ1-3	TRBV3-1/TRBV3-2	CASSQVLQTGNTIYF	TGTGCCAGCAGCCAAGTTTTACAGACGGGAAACACCATATATTTT
TRBD1	-	TRBJ1-2	TRBV12-3/TRBV12-4	CASSLQGGYGYTF	TGTGCCAGCAGTTTACAGGGGGGCTATGGCTACACCTTC
-	-	TRBJ2-5	TRBV19	CASSRGLIETQYF	TGTGCCAGTAGTCGCGGACTAATAGAGACCCAGTACTTC
-	-	TRBJ1-1	TRBV30	CAWGGRTEAFF	TGTGCCTGGGGGGGCAGGACTGAAGCTTTCTTT
-	-	TRBJ1-1	TRBV7-3	CASSSDRNTEAFF	TGTGCCAGCAGCTCTGACAGGAACACTGAAGCTTTCTTT
-	few	TRBJ1-1	TRBV9	CASSVVPAGLMNTEAFF	TGTGCCAGCAGCGTAGTCCCCGCAGGCCTAATGAACACTGAAGCTTTCTTT
-	-	TRBJ2-6	TRBV5-1	CASSLALSGANVLTF	TGCGCCAGCAGCTTGGCCCTCTCTGGGGCCAACGTCCTGACTTTC
-	-	TRBJ2-6	TRBV6-6	CASSYSRSGANVLTF	TGTGCCAGCAGTTACTCTCGGTCTGGGGCCAACGTCCTGACTTTC
TRBD2	few	TRBJ2-2	TRBV19	CASNEGGRATGELFF	TGTGCCAGTAATGAGGGAGGGCGGGCCACCGGGGAGCTGTTTTTT
-	-	TRBJ2-1	TRBV3-1/TRBV3-2	CASSLRHMTFF	TGTGCCAGCAGCCTGCGACATATGACGTTCTTC
-	few	TRBJ2-2	TRBV9	CASSKDRPTTGELFF	TGTGCCAGCTCGAAGGACAGACCTACTACCGGGGAGCTGTTTTTT
-	-	TRBJ1-6	TRBV5-1	CASSSLDLGAAPLHF	TGCGCCAGCAGCTCCCTGGATCTTGGTGCGGCACCCCTCCACTTT
-	few	TRBJ2-7	TRBV19	CASSILSGRGRTEEQYF	TGTGCCAGTAGTATCCTCAGCGGTCGGGGGAGAACGGAGGAGCAGTACTTC
TRBD1	-	TRBJ2-7	TRBV14	CASSQDRPGEQYF	TGTGCCAGCAGCCAGGACAGGCCCGGGGAGCAGTACTTC
TRBD2	-	TRBJ2-7	TRBV10-2	CASLAGNDYEQYF	TGCGCCAGCCTAGCGGGGAACGACTACGAGCAGTACTTC
TRBD2	-	TRBJ2-1	TRBV19	CASSSSSSGSHEQFF	TGTGCCAGTAGTAGTTCTTCTAGCGGGAGCCATGAGCAGTTCTTC
-	-	TRBJ1-2	TRBV21-1	CASRIDEDTYYGYTF	TGTGCCAGCAGAATAGATGAGGACACCTACTATGGCTACACCTTC
-	-	TRBJ2-5	TRBV7-3	CASSSGETQYF	TGTGCCAGCAGCTCAGGAGAGACCCAGTACTTC
-	-	TRBJ1-1	TRBV30	CAWSQGEAFF	TGTGCCTGGAGTCAGGGTGAAGCTTTCTTT
-	many	TRBJ1-1	TRBV9	CASSQGLNTEAFF	TGTGCCAGCAGCCAGGGTTTGAACACTGAAGCTTTCTTT
TRBD2	-	TRBJ2-3	TRBV2	CASSTSGGASDTQYF	TGTGCCAGCAGTACTAGCGGGGGGGCTTCAGATACGCAGTATTTT
-	-	TRBJ1-1	TRBV28	CASSQQVIEAFF	TGTGCCAGCAGTCAACAGGTAATTGAAGCTTTCTTT
-	-	TRBJ2-7	TRBV19	CASSIGGQGDYEQYF	TGTGCCAGTAGTATAGGGGGTCAGGGTGACTACGAGCAGTACTTC
-	-	TRBJ2-5	TRBV18	CASSPGQQETQYF	TGTGCCAGCTCACCTGGACAGCAAGAGACCCAGTACTTC
TRBD1	-	TRBJ1-1	TRBV6-6	CASSYGTGYGSTEAFF	TGTGCCAGCAGTTACGGGACAGGGTATGGGAGCACTGAAGCTTTCTTT
TRBD1	-	TRBJ2-3	TRBV5-1	CASSLQGSTGDTDTQYF	TGCGCCAGCAGCTTGCAGGGTAGTACAGGGGACACAGATACGCAGTATTTT
-	-	TRBJ2-5	TRBV9	CASSGSRVAAETQYF	TGTGCCAGCAGCGGGAGCAGGGTTGCAGCGGAGACCCAGTACTTC
-	-	TRBJ2-7	TRBV3-1/TRBV3-2	CASSQDLASDYEQYF	TGTGCCAGCAGCCAAGATCTCGCTAGCGACTACGAGCAGTACTTC
TRBD1	-	TRBJ1-1	TRBV7-9	CASSYGQGRAFF	TGTGCCAGCAGCTACGGACAGGGAAGAGCTTTCTTT
TRBD1	-	TRBJ2-7	TRBV20-1	CSASTGASYEQYF	TGCAGTGCTAGTACAGGGGCCTCCTACGAGCAGTACTTC
TRBD1	-	TRBJ2-7	TRBV19	CASSVGTGGEQYF	TGTGCCAGTAGTGTGGGGACAGGGGGCGAGCAGTACTTC
TRBD1	-	TRBJ1-4	TRBV30	CAWSAGQGGEKLFF	TGTGCCTGGAGTGCGGGTCAGGGGGGTGAAAAACTGTTTTTT
-	-	TRBJ2-7	TRBV9	CASSAREVSEQYF	TGTGCCAGCAGCGCCCGGGAAGTCTCCGAGCAGTACTTC
TRBD1	-	TRBJ2-7	TRBV7-3	CASSWGQSSYEQYF	TGTGCCAGCAGCTGGGGACAGAGCTCCTACGAGCAGTACTTC
TRBD1	-	TRBJ1-4	TRBV11-3	CASSRPGQGRREEKLFF	TGTGCCAGCAGCAGACCGGGACAGGGCAGAAGAGAAGAAAAACTGTTTTTT
-	-	TRBJ1-2	TRBV4-2	CASSRSGGSYGYTF	TGTGCCAGCAGCCGCAGTGGCGGCTCCTATGGCTACACCTTC
-	-	TRBJ2-7	TRBV18	CASSPAGKESYEQYF	TGTGCCAGCTCCCCCGCGGGAAAGGAGTCCTACGAGCAGTACTTC
-	-	TRBJ2-4	TRBV7-2	CASSLDGTGAKNIQYF	TGTGCCAGCAGCTTAGATGGAACAGGAGCCAAAAACATTCAGTACTTC